This T cell receptor beta chain was captured by sequencing in a study of CD8 T cells in ankylosing spondylitis (dated by TCRdb to about 2017). With respect to the entire study: T cell receptor beta repertoires were profiled in healthy donors and ankylosing spondylitis patients so that disease-linked TCR variants could be found. In total, the full study cohort was made up of nearly 110 healthy donors and 25 to 30 ankylosing spondylitis patients. Peripheral blood samples were taken, and synovial fluid was additionally collected from ankylosing spondylitis patients. Here is what the overall study found, with its caveats: Blood from ankylosing spondylitis patients appeared to be characterized by a TCR beta motif made up of about 8 highly homologous amino acid variants. Some TCR beta motif variants had previously been reported in synovial fluid and blood of reactive arthritis patients, which suggested common disease-initiation mechanisms. The disease-linked clones showed a CD8+ phenotype and occurred at relatively low frequencies in peripheral blood. The disease-linked clones were reported as significantly enriched in matched synovial fluid samples from ankylosing spondylitis patients.

This clonotype was picked up a small number of times. The target of this receptor is not known. No base qualities exist here, and no much larger clone lies one base off it. Sequencer: Illumina HiSeq 2500. Quantitative 5'-RACE with molecular barcodes was the method used to prepare the TCR beta libraries. The authors' analysis ran thus. A new computational method based on a probabilistic model of VDJ rearrangement was used to identify disease-linked TCR variants. TCRdb cleaned the public reads at Q25 with fastp, built clones with MiXCR and kept in-frame beta chains. Each CDR3 protein appears once, grouped with its most common genes and DNA. TCRdb's processing, not the study's, gives the V and J calls here. In all, the sample holds 80,000 to 90,000 distinct CDR3 sequences, and 27% of those were seen once. The top ten hold about 60% of the sample. The source is a male donor with ankylosing spondylitis or in good health (not recorded which). What was sequenced was blood, either unsorted or a sorted T cell fraction (not recorded which).

CDR3 sequence: CSVAQRHAYGYTF. The sequenced DNA is TGCAGCGTCGCGCAGCGACATGCCTATGGCTACACCTTC. This chain is built from TRBV29-1 and TRBJ1-2; no D gene call is confident. V was cut back by 6 bases and J by 4 bases, leaving a gap of 15 bases between them. CDR1 SQVTM and CDR2 ANQGSEA were looked up in the germline V gene. The CDR3 has 13 amino acids, counting the end cysteine and phenylalanine. The retained sequence is limited to the CDR3, 39 bases, with the frame set at the first base.